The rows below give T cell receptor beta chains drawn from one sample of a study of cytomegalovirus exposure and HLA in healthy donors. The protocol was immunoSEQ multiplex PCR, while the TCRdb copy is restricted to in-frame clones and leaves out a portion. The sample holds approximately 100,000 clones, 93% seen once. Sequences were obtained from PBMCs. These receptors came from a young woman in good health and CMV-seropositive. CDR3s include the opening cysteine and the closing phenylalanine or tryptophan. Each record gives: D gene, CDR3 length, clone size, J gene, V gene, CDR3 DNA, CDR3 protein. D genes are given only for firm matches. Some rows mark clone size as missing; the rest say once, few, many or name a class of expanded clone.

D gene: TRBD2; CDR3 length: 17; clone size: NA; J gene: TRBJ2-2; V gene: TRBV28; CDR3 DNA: TGTGCCAGCAGCATCGGGGTACTAGCGGGAATAAATAGGGAGCTGTTTTTT; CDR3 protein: CASSIGVLAGINRELFF
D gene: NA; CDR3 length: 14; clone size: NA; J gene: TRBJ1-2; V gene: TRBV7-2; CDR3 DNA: TGTGCCAGCAGCTTATGGGACACGAACTATGGCTACACCTTC; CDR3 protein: CASSLWDTNYGYTF
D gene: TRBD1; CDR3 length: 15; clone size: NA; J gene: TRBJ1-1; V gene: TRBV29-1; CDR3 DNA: TGCAGCGTTGAAGTGGGTGCAGGGGGCCGGGCTGAAGCTTTCTTT; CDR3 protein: CSVEVGAGGRAEAFF
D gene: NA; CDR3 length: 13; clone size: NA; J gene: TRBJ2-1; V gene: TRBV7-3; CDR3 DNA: TGTGCCAGCAGCTTAAGTCCGTACAATGAGCAGTTCTTC; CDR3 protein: CASSLSPYNEQFF
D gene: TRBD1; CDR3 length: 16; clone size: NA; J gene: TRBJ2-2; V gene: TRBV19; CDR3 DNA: TGTGCCAGTAGTCCACTCCCGGGACAGGGAGCCGGGGAGCTGTTTTTT; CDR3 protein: CASSPLPGQGAGELFF
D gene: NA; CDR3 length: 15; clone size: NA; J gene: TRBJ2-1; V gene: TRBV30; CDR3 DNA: TGTGCCTGGAGTCCGCCTGGGCTAGCAGCCGGTGAGCAGTTCTTC; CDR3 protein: CAWSPPGLAAGEQFF
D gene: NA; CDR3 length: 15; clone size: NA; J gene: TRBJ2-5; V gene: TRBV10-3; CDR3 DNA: TGTGCCATCAGTGAGTCCGGGGAGGCACAAGAGACCCAGTACTTC; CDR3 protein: CAISESGEAQETQYF
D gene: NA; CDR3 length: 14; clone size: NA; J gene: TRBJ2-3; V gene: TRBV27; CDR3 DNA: TGTGCCAGCTCCTCTATGCGTAGCACAGATACGCAGTATTTT; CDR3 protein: CASSSMRSTDTQYF
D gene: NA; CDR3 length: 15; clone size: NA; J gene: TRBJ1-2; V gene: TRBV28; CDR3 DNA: TGTGCCAGTGAGCCAGGGGCAGCCCGTAACTATGGCTACACCTTC; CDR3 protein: CASEPGAARNYGYTF
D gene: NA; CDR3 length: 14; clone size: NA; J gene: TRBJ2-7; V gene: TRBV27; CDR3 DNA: TGTGCCACGCAGGGCCCGGGCAGCTCCTACGAGCAGTACTTC; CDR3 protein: CATQGPGSSYEQYF
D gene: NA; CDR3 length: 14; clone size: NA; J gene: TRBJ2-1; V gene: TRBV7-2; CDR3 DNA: TGTGCCAGCAGCAGGGTGGGACTCTACAATGAGCAGTTCTTC; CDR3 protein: CASSRVGLYNEQFF
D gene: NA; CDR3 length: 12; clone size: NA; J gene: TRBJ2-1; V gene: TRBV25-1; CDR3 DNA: TGTGCCAGCAGTGAATACAGGAATGAGCAGTTCTTC; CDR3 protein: CASSEYRNEQFF
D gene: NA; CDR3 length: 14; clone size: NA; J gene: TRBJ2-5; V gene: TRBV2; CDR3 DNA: TGTGCCAGCACGAGGGAGTCCCACCAAGAGACCCAGTACTTC; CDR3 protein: CASTRESHQETQYF
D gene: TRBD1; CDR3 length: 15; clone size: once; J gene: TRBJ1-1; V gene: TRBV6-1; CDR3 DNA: TGTGCCAGCAGTTCGACAGGGGATATGAACACTGAAGCTTTCTTT; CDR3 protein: CASSSTGDMNTEAFF
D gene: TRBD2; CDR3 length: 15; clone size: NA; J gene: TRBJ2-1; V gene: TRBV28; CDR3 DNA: TGTGCCAGCAGTTTTGAGCGGGACGCCTACAATGAGCAGTTCTTC; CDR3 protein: CASSFERDAYNEQFF
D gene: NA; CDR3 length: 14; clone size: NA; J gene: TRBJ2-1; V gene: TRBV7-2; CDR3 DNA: TGTGCCAGCAGCTTACTCCAAACAGGGACTGAGCAGTTCTTC; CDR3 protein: CASSLLQTGTEQFF
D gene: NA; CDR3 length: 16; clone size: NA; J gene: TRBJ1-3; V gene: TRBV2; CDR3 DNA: TGTGCCAGCAGTGAACGACAGACGAGCTCTGGAAACACCATATATTTT; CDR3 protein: CASSERQTSSGNTIYF
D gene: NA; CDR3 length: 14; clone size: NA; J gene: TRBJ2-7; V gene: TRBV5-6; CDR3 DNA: TGTGCCAGCAGCGGGGGCAGGCTATACTACGAGCAGTACTTC; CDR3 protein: CASSGGRLYYEQYF
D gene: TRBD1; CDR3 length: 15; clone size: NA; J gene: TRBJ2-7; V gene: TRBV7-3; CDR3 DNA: TGTGCCAGCAGCTTATACAGGGGGGCATCCTACGAGCAGTACTTC; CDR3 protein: CASSLYRGASYEQYF
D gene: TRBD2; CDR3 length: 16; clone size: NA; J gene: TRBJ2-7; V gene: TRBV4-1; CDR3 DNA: TGCGCCAGCAGCCAAGGACTGGCGGGAGGGAACTACGAGCAGTACTTC; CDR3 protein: CASSQGLAGGNYEQYF
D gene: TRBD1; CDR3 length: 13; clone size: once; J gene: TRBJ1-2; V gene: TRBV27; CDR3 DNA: TGTGCCAGCAGTTCAGGACAGGGGTTAGGCTACACCTTC; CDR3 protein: CASSSGQGLGYTF
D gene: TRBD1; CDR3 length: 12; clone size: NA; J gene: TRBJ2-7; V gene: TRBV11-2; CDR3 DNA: TGTGCCAGCAGCGGCACAGGGGTCGAGCAGTACTTC; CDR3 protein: CASSGTGVEQYF
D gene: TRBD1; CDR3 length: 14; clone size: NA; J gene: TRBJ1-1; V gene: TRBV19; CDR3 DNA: TGTGCCAGTAGTCCACAGGGGCTGAACACTGAAGCTTTCTTT; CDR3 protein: CASSPQGLNTEAFF
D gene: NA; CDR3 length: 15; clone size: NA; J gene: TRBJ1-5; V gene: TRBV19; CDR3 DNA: TGTGCCAGTAGTTACCTCTGGGGGGGGTATCAGCCCCAGCATTTT; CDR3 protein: CASSYLWGGYQPQHF
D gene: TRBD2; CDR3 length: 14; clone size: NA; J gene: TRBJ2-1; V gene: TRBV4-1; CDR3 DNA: TGCGCCAGCAGAGGACTAGCGGGAAGCAATGAGCAGTTCTTC; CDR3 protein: CASRGLAGSNEQFF
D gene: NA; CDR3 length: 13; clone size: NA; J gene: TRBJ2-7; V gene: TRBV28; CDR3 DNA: TGTGCCAGCAGGGAAGCGGCATCCTACGAGCAGTACTTC; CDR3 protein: CASREAASYEQYF
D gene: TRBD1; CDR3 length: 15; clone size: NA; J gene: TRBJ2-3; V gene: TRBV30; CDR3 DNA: TGTGCCTGGAGGACCGGACAGGGGTTCGCAGATACGCAGTATTTT; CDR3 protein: CAWRTGQGFADTQYF
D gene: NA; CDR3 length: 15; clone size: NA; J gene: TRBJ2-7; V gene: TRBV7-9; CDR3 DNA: TGTGCCTCAGCAGCTACCCCCGGGAGCACCTACGAGCAGTACTTC; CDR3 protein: CASAATPGSTYEQYF
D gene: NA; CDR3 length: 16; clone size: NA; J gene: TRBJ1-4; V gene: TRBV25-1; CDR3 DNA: TGTGCCAGCAGCCCCGGGAGGAGGTTTGTAGATGAAAAACTGTTTTTT; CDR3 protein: CASSPGRRFVDEKLFF